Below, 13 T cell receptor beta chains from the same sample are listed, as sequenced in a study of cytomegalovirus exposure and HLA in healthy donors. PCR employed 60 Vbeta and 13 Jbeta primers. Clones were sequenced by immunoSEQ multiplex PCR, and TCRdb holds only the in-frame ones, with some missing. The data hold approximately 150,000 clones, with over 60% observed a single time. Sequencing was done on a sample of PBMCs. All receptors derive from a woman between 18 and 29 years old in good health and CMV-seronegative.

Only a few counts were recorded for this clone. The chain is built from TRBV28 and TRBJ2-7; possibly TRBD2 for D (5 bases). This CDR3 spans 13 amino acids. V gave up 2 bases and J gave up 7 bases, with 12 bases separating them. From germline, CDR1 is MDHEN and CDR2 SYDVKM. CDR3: CASSLQADPEQYF. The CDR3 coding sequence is TGTGCCAGCAGTTTACAAGCGGACCCTGAGCAGTACTTC.

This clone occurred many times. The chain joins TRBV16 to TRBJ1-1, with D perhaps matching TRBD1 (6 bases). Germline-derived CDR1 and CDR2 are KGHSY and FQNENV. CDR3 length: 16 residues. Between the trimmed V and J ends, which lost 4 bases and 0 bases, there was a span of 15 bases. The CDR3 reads CASSPGTPGMNTEAFF. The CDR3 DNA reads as TGTGCCAGCAGCCCCGGGACACCCGGGATGAACACTGAAGCTTTCTTT.

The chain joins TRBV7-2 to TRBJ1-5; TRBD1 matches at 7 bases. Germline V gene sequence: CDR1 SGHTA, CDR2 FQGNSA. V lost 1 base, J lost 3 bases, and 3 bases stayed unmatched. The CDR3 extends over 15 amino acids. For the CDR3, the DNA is TGTGCCAGCAGCTTAGGACAGGGCCTCAATCAGCCCCAGCATTTT. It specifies CASSLGQGLNQPQHF.

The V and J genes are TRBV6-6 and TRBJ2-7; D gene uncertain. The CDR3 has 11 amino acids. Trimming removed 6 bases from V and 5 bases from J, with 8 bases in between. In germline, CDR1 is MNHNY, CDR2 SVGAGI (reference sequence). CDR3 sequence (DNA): TGTGCCAGCAGCTCACAAGACGAGCAGTACTTC. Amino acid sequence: CASSSQDEQYF.

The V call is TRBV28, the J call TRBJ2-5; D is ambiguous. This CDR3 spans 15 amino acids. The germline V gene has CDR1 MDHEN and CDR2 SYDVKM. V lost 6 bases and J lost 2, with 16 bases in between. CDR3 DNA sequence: TGTGCCAGCAGCTCCCGCCGGGTTATTCAAGAGACCCAGTACTTC. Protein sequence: CASSSRRVIQETQYF.

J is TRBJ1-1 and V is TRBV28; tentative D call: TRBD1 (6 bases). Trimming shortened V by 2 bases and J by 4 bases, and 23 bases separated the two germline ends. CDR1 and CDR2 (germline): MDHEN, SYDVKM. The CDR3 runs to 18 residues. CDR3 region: CASSLPFPPGTLFTEAFF. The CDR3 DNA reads TGTGCCAGCAGTTTACCCTTCCCCCCGGGGACACTTTTCACTGAAGCTTTCTTT.

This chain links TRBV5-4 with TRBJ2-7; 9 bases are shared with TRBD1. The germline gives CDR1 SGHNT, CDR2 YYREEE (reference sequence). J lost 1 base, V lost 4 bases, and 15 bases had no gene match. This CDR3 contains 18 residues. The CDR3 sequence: CASSPARGQGRPSYEQYF. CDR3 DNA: TGTGCCAGCAGCCCGGCCAGGGGACAGGGACGACCTTCCTACGAGCAGTACTTC.

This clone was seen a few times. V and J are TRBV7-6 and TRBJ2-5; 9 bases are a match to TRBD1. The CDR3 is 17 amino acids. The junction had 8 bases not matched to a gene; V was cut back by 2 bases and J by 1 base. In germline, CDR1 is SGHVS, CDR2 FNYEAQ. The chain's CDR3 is CASSLPRDRATQETQYF. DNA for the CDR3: TGTGCCAGCAGCTTACCCCGGGACAGGGCCACCCAAGAGACCCAGTACTTC.

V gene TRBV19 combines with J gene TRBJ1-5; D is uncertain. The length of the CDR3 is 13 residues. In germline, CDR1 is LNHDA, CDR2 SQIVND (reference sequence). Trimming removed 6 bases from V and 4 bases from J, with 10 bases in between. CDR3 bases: TGTGCCAGTAGGGATGACAAAAATCAGCCCCAGCATTTT. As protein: CASRDDKNQPQHF.

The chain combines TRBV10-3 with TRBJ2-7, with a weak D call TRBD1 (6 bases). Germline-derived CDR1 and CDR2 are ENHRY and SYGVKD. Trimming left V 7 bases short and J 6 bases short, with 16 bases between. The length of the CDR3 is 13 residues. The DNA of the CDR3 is TGTGCCATCACCGTCAGGGGAAGATCCGAGCAGTACTTC. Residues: CAITVRGRSEQYF.

CDR3 residues: CASSPAGGGYEQYF. The CDR3 bases are TGCGCCAGCAGCCCTGCGGGGGGAGGGTACGAGCAGTACTTC. The chain uses TRBV4-3 and TRBJ2-7; 8 nucleotides align to TRBD2. This CDR3 comprises 14 residues. Germline V gives CDR1 LGHNA, CDR2 YSLEER. The V gene end was trimmed by 4 bases and the J gene end by 4 bases; junction bases not matched to a gene: 6.

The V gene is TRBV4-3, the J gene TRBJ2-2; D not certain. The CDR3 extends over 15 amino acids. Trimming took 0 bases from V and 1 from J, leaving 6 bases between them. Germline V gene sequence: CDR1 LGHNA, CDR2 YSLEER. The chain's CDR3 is CASSQDRGNTGELFF. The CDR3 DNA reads TGCGCCAGCAGCCAAGATCGAGGGAACACCGGGGAGCTGTTTTTT.

CDR3 residues: CASSLRLAGRTDTQYF. CDR3 DNA: TGTGCCAGCAGCCTGCGACTAGCGGGACGCACAGATACGCAGTATTTT. This chain links TRBV5-6 with TRBJ2-3; 11 bases align to TRBD2. This CDR3 has 16 residues. V dropped 4 bases and J dropped 1; count of bases not matched to a gene: 5. Germline assignment: CDR1 SGHDT and CDR2 YYEEEE.